The clone carrying this T cell receptor (beta chain) appeared once. All donors were healthy HIV-negative adults lacking recent acute infections or vaccinations. Germline V gene data show CDR1 as MDHEN and CDR2 as SYDVKM. The trim removed 5 bases at V and 5 bases at J, leaving 8 bases unmatched. The CDR3 sequence is 14 residues long. The data are from a study of shared clonotypes between healthy human individuals. The overall study: Samples came from two female and a few male donors aged 18 to 49.

Assay: immunoSEQ multiplex PCR; the TCRdb copy retains only in-frame clones and omits some. The sample lists 2.3 million or so clones, 80% to 95% seen once, with 0.39% in the top ten. Input material: naive CD4+ T cells from PBMCs. The subset was: CD45RA+ positively selected. This TCR came from a man aged 18 to 30 in good health. Some clones in this sample may be carry-over from other donors' samples. The chain carries TRBV28 and TRBJ2-5, with 7 bases that match TRBD2. In DNA form, the CDR3 reads TGTGCCAGCAGTAACCAAGTCGGGGGGGAGACCCAGTACTTC. This translates into CASSNQVGGETQYF.